Shown below are 7 T cell receptor beta chains from a single sample sequenced in a study of OX40 agonist ivuxolimab in advanced cancers. Assay: immunoSEQ multiplex PCR; the TCRdb copy retains only in-frame clones and omits some. The sample includes some 20,000 clones, around 88% seen only once; the top ten take over 9.5%. Sequenced material: CD4+ or CD8+ T cells sorted from blood, taken in a trial of the OX40 agonist ivuxolimab. The receptors stem from an adult with an advanced solid tumor such as melanoma, head and neck, liver or kidney cancer.

The chain couples TRBV27 to TRBJ2-3, with D hard to call. This CDR3 has 14 residues. From germline, CDR1 is MNHEY and CDR2 SMNVEV (reference sequence). Trimming pared 4 bases from V and 4 bases from J, leaving 12 bases between. The CDR3 nucleotides read TGTGCCAGCAGTTCGTCCTTAGTACCAGATACGCAGTATTTT. Translation gives CASSSSLVPDTQYF.

The chain uses TRBV5-6 and TRBJ2-3, with D possibly matching TRBD1 (5 bases). The CDR3 extends over 15 amino acids. The V and J ends lost 0 bases and 5 bases respectively, with 13 bases between them. Germline lookup yields CDR1 SGHDT and CDR2 YYEEEE. This CDR3 is CASSLEGQYRDTQYF. Written as DNA, the CDR3 is TGTGCCAGCAGCTTGGAGGGGCAGTATAGAGATACGCAGTATTTT.

The chain is built from TRBV19 and TRBJ2-7, with no clear D. Germline CDR1 is LNHDA and CDR2 is SQIVND (reference sequence). V lost 6 bases, J lost 1 base, and 10 bases lay in between. CDR3 size: 13 residues. In DNA form, the CDR3 reads TGTGCCAGTAGGGGCTCTCATTCCTACGAGCAGTACTTC. Protein: CASRGSHSYEQYF.

The chain combines TRBV6-1 with TRBJ1-5; tentative D call: TRBD1 (5 bases). Germline V gene sequence: CDR1 MNHNS, CDR2 SASEGT. There are 17 residues in the CDR3. Trimming removed 0 bases from V and 3 bases from J, with 15 bases in between. CDR3 sequence: CASSEAVGSRDNQPQHF. DNA for the CDR3: TGTGCCAGCAGTGAAGCGGTGGGGAGCAGGGACAATCAGCCCCAGCATTTT.

This clone has a single count. The CDR3: CASSPPSGNEQFF. CDR3 coding DNA: TGTGCCAGCAGCCCACCCTCCGGCAATGAGCAGTTCTTC. The rearrangement links TRBV11-1 to TRBJ2-1; D is uncertain. V was pared by 5 bases and J by 6 bases, with 11 bases between. CDR1 and CDR2 from the germline V gene are SGHAT and FQDESV (reference sequence). CDR3 size: 13 residues.

This rearrangement joins TRBV13 to TRBJ2-3; possible D gene TRBD1, 6 bases. Germline loops: CDR1 PRHDT, CDR2 FYEKMQ (reference sequence). Trimming took off 0 bases at V and 2 bases at J, with 12 bases between the two ends. The CDR3 loop spans 16 amino acids. DNA for the CDR3: TGTGCCAGCAGCTTAGGGACAGGAGTACCCACAGATACGCAGTATTTT. Translation: CASSLGTGVPTDTQYF.

The chain carries TRBV13 and TRBJ1-2; D might be TRBD1 (5 bases). The CDR3 totals 15 residues. Per germline, CDR1 PRHDT and CDR2 FYEKMQ (reference sequence). V dropped 3 bases and J dropped 6 bases, with 17 bases sitting between them. CDR3 loop: CASSLGRQPLNGYTF. In DNA form, the CDR3 reads TGTGCCAGCAGCTTGGGTAGACAGCCCCTCAATGGCTACACCTTC.